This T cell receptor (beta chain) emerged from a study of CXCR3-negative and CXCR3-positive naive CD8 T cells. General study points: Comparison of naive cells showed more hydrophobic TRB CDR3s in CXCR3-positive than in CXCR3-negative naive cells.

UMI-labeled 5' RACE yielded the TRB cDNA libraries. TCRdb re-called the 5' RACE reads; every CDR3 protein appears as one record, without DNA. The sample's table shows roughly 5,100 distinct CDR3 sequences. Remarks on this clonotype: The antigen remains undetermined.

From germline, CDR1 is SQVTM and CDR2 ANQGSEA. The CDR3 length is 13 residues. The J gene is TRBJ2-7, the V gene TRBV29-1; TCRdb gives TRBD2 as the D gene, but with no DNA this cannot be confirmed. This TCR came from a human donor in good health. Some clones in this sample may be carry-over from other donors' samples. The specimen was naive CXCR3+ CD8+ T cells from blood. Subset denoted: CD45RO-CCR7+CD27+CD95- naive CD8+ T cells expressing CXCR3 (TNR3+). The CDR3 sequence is CSVRAPGVYEQYF.